This T cell receptor (beta chain) was identified during a study of T cell clonality in common variable immunodeficiency. General observations from the study: T cell subpopulation sequencing would be needed to explain CVID clonality. Compared with controls, CVID subjects had fewer shared TCRbeta clones.

Both groups were predominantly of Caucasian heritage. Equal genomic DNA amounts from CVID and control samples were sequenced. Repertoires were generated with immunoSEQ multiplex PCR, while TCRdb's copy carries only in-frame clones and drops some. Sampling found under 40,000 clones, none seen once. J lost 0 bases, V lost 8 bases, and 9 bases had no gene match. The CDR3 length is 15 residues. This clone was picked up many times. The antigen is unknown. The read is 3 residues too short to cover the CDR3 end, so that end is filled in from the germline J gene. The V call is TRBV12-3 or TRBV12-4, the J call TRBJ1-2; TRBD1 matches at 7 bases. The TCR was taken from a person between 18 and 75 years old in good health. The specimen sequenced was peripheral blood mononuclear cells. The DNA read from the CDR3 is TGTGCCAGCCATACGGACAGGCCGACTAACTATGGC. The encoded protein is CASHTDRPTNYG. The full-length CDR3 reads as CASHTDRPTNYGYTF.